These 22 T cell receptor beta chains share one sample of origin, sequenced in a study of cytomegalovirus exposure and HLA in healthy donors. PCR primers comprised 60 Vbeta and 13 Jbeta primers. Generated by immunoSEQ multiplex PCR, the TCRdb table keeps only in-frame clones and is missing some. This sample has 150,000 to 200,000 clones, with approximately 79% found just once. Specimen: PBMCs. Receptor source: a human donor in good health.

This clone was seen more than once but under ten times. The chain is built from TRBV9 and TRBJ2-6; a possible D gene is TRBD1 (6 bases). Germline V CDR1 and CDR2: SGDLS, YYNGEE. V shed 1 base and J shed 4 bases, with 15 bases lying between them. The CDR3 consists of 17 residues. CDR3 nucleotides: TGTGCCAGCAGCGTACACAGGGATAGATCCGGGGCCAACGTCCTGACTTTC. It translates to CASSVHRDRSGANVLTF. Supplemented by reference TRBV9 and TRBJ2-6, the full variable domain reads DSGVTQTPKHLITATGQRVTLRCSPRSGDLSVYWYQQSLDQGLQFLIQYYNGEERAKGNILERFSAQQFPDLHSELNLSSLELGDSALYFCASSVHRDRSGANVLTFGAGSRLTVL.

This clone was counted between two and nine times. The chain joins TRBV7-9 to TRBJ1-1, with unresolved D. The V and J ends lost 1 base and 0 bases respectively, with 6 bases between them. CDR1 SEHNR and CDR2 FQNEAQ come from the germline V gene (reference sequence). This CDR3 region has 14 residues. CDR3 loop: CASSLGQMNTEAFF. The CDR3 DNA is TGTGCCAGCAGCTTAGGCCAGATGAACACTGAAGCTTTCTTT.

This chain connects TRBV5-1 to TRBJ2-2; perhaps TRBD2 as D (6 bases). The ends were cut back, 0 bases at V and 4 bases at J, with 10 bases in the middle. Germline values: CDR1 SGHRS, CDR2 YFSETQ. The CDR3 totals 15 residues. This CDR3 is CASSLGLGTTGELFF. CDR3 in DNA: TGCGCCAGCAGCTTGGGACTAGGAACCACCGGGGAGCTGTTTTTT. The full variable domain, its missing parts supplied by reference TRBV5-1 and TRBJ2-2, is KAGVTQTPRYLIKTRGQQVTLSCSPISGHRSVSWYQQTPGQGLQFLFEYFSETQRNKGNFPGRFSGRQFSNSRSEMNVSTLELGDSALYLCASSLGLGTTGELFFGEGSRLTVL.

The rearrangement joins TRBV2 to TRBJ2-7; TRBD2 might be the D (5 bases). The ends were cut back, 1 base at V and 6 bases at J, with 16 bases in the middle. Per the germline V gene, CDR1 is SNHLY and CDR2 is FYNNEI. The CDR3 loop spans 15 amino acids. The CDR3: CASSEGPEVLSEQYF. In DNA form, the CDR3 reads TGTGCCAGCAGTGAAGGGCCGGAGGTACTTAGCGAGCAGTACTTC. Full variable domain (rest looked up from reference TRBV2 and TRBJ2-7): EPEVTQTPSHQVTQMGQEVILRCVPISNHLYFYWYRQILGQKVEFLVSFYNNEISEKSEIFDDQFSVERPDGSNFTLKIRSTKLEDSAMYFCASSEGPEVLSEQYFGPGTRLTVT.

This clone was observed once. The chain couples TRBV29-1 to TRBJ2-3; TRBD2 matches at 13 bases. After removal of 3 bases from V and 5 bases from J, the junction contained 8 bases not matched to a gene. Germline CDR1 and CDR2: SQVTM and ANQGSEA. The CDR3 extends over 16 amino acids. CDR3: CSVEGTSGGAVDTQYF. The CDR3 nucleotides read TGCAGCGTTGAGGGTACTAGCGGGGGGGCCGTAGATACGCAGTATTTT.

V usage is TRBV14 and J usage is TRBJ1-2, with unresolved D. V was clipped by 0 bases and J by 3 bases, with 5 bases between them. Germline V CDR1 and CDR2: SGHDN, FVKESK. This CDR3 spans 13 amino acids. CDR3 nucleotide sequence: TGTGCCAGCAGCCAAGAACTGTACTATGGCTACACCTTC. It encodes CASSQELYYGYTF.

The chain is built from TRBV23-1 and TRBJ1-1; D perhaps matches TRBD1 (6 bases). TRBV23-1 counts as an open reading frame of uncertain function. The CDR3 loop spans 12 amino acids. The ends were cut back, 8 bases at V and 3 bases at J, with 10 bases in the middle. In nucleotides, the CDR3 is TGCGCCAGCTCACAGGGTTACACTGAAGCTTTCTTT. Its protein is CASSQGYTEAFF.

The V gene is TRBV10-3, the J gene TRBJ2-5; 7 bases fit TRBD1. Germline V gives CDR1 ENHRY, CDR2 SYGVKD. This CDR3 region has 14 residues. V was clipped by 2 bases and J by 1 base; unmatched bases: 1. CDR3 in amino acids: CAISEGTVQETQYF. The CDR3 DNA reads TGTGCCATCAGTGAGGGGACAGTCCAAGAGACCCAGTACTTC.

The V and J genes are TRBV7-2 and TRBJ2-7, with D perhaps TRBD2 (6 bases). The CDR3 sequence is 16 residues long. Germline V CDR1 and CDR2: SGHTA, FQGNSA. With 5 bases removed from V and 2 bases from J, the gap between germline ends came to 19 bases. The CDR3 DNA reads as TGTGCCAGCAGCCCCCTGGTTCAGGCGGGGACCTACGAGCAGTACTTC. It specifies CASSPLVQAGTYEQYF.

This chain links TRBV19 with TRBJ2-7; 8 nucleotides agree with TRBD1. This CDR3 contains 15 residues. V lost 1 base to trimming and J lost 1 base; unmatched junction nucleotides: 3. Germline-derived CDR1 and CDR2 are LNHDA and SQIVND (reference sequence). The CDR3 here is CASSIGTGLSYEQYF. In nucleotides, the CDR3 is TGTGCCAGTAGTATAGGGACAGGGCTATCCTACGAGCAGTACTTC. Full variable domain (missing parts from reference TRBV19 and TRBJ2-7): DGGITQSPKYLFRKEGQNVTLSCEQNLNHDAMYWYRQDPGQGLRLIYYSQIVNDFQKGDIAEGYSVSREKKESFPLTVTSAQKNPTAFYLCASSIGTGLSYEQYFGPGTRLTVT.

This chain links TRBV9 with TRBJ1-6; D is possibly TRBD1 (6 bases). This CDR3 comprises 16 residues. V was shortened by 2 bases and J by 9 bases, with 18 bases between the two germline ends. Germline CDR1 and CDR2: SGDLS and YYNGEE. The CDR3 is CASSVGLTGRGSPLHF. DNA of the CDR3: TGTGCCAGCAGCGTCGGACTTACAGGGCGTGGTTCACCCCTCCACTTT.

This sequence joins TRBV4-2 and TRBJ2-2, with 16 bases fitting TRBD2. With 4 bases clipped from V and 1 base from J, the junction kept 3 bases outside the gene matches. Germline V lookup: CDR1 LGHNA, CDR2 YNFKEQ. This CDR3 has 18 residues. Written as DNA, the CDR3 is TGTGCCAGCAGCCCCGGGACTAGCGGGGGGGTGAACACCGGGGAGCTGTTTTTT. This sequence encodes CASSPGTSGGVNTGELFF.

The J gene is TRBJ2-5, the V gene TRBV6-5; 9 nucleotides agree with TRBD1. With the DNA end fitting TRBJ2-7 better, the J assignment may be wrong. The CDR3 has 13 residues. Germline-derived CDR1 and CDR2 are MNHEY and SVGAGI. This CDR3 reads CATSRTGVYEQYF. CDR3 in DNA: TGTGCCACCAGCCGGACAGGGGTCTACGAGCAGTACTTC.

The chain joins TRBV7-2 to TRBJ2-1, with 13 bases that match TRBD2. CDR1 is SGHTA, CDR2 FQGNSA, per germline. V shed 3 bases, J shed 7 bases, and the junction held 3 bases outside the gene matches. CDR3 size: 15 residues. The DNA for the CDR3 is TGTGCCAGCAGCTTGCCACTAGCGGGGGGGAATGAGCAGTTCTTC. Protein: CASSLPLAGGNEQFF.

This clone has only a few counts. This rearrangement joins TRBV5-4 to TRBJ2-5; tentatively, D is TRBD1 (6 bases). Germline-derived CDR1 and CDR2 are SGHNT and YYREEE (reference sequence). CDR3 length: 14 residues. Deletions cut 3 bases from V and 1 base from J, with 10 bases between. In nucleotides, the CDR3 is TGTGCCAGCAGCTCACAGGGTTCCCAAGAGACCCAGTACTTC. The encoded protein is CASSSQGSQETQYF.

This rearrangement joins TRBV9 to TRBJ2-5; 9 nucleotides match TRBD2. The CDR3 is made up of 17 amino acids. Trimming cost V 2 bases and J 1 base; bases outside gene matches: 9. Looked up from germline, CDR1 is SGDLS and CDR2 is YYNGEE. CDR3 in amino acids: CASSVQRGSGGQETQYF. The CDR3 nucleotides read TGTGCCAGCAGCGTTCAGCGGGGTAGCGGGGGCCAAGAGACCCAGTACTTC. Drawing the rest from reference TRBV9 and TRBJ2-5, the complete variable domain is DSGVTQTPKHLITATGQRVTLRCSPRSGDLSVYWYQQSLDQGLQFLIQYYNGEERAKGNILERFSAQQFPDLHSELNLSSLELGDSALYFCASSVQRGSGGQETQYFGPGTRLLVL.

The chain carries TRBV29-1 and TRBJ1-2; 7 bases match TRBD1. V dropped 8 bases and J dropped 6; count of bases not matched to a gene: 15. This CDR3 has 14 residues. Germline V lookup: CDR1 SQVTM, CDR2 ANQGSEA. The CDR3 DNA sequence: TGCAGCTCCCTAAGGGGGCCAGGGAGTGATGGCTACACCTTC. It is translated as CSSLRGPGSDGYTF.

The gene calls are TRBV2 and TRBJ2-1; 12 nucleotides agree with TRBD2. Germline-derived CDR1 and CDR2 are SNHLY and FYNNEI. V gave up 6 bases and J gave up 9 bases; unmatched junction bases: 9. The CDR3 has 15 residues. The CDR3: CASRIASGGASEQFF. CDR3 in DNA: TGTGCCAGCAGAATTGCTAGCGGGGGGGCGAGTGAGCAGTTCTTC.

The V gene is TRBV4-3, the J gene TRBJ2-3, with 8 bases lining up with TRBD1. Germline values: CDR1 LGHNA, CDR2 YSLEER. The CDR3 consists of 16 residues. The V segment lost 4 bases and the J segment 1 base; nucleotides outside the gene matches: 7. CDR3 sequence: CASSRLPGQGTDTQYF. The CDR3 nucleotides are TGCGCCAGCAGCCGACTACCGGGACAGGGCACAGATACGCAGTATTTT.

The CDR3 DNA follows: TGTGCCAGCAGCGCCTCGACAGTTTCTTATCGTTACGAGCAGTACTTC. Translated: CASSASTVSYRYEQYF. The chain recombines TRBV9 with TRBJ2-7; D is possibly TRBD1 (5 bases). CDR1 and CDR2 from the germline V gene are SGDLS and YYNGEE. V was shortened by 3 bases and J by 4 bases, with 20 bases between the two germline ends. This CDR3 is 16 amino acids long.

The chain has TRBV6-6 and TRBJ1-1; weak D call: TRBD1 (5 bases). This CDR3 comprises 12 residues. The V gene lost 6 bases and the J gene lost 5 bases, with 10 bases spanning the gap. Germline V CDR1 and CDR2: MNHNY, SVGAGI (reference sequence). The CDR3 spells CASSLGVTEAFF. CDR3 sequence (DNA): TGTGCCAGCAGCTTAGGGGTGACTGAAGCTTTCTTT.

This clone was counted between two and nine times. The rearrangement uses TRBV5-1 and TRBJ1-5, with 7 bases that match TRBD1. CDR3 size: 14 residues. Germline values: CDR1 SGHRS, CDR2 YFSETQ. V lost 0 bases, J lost 6 bases, and 3 bases stayed unmatched. This chain's CDR3 is CASSLEGGSQPQHF. CDR3 bases: TGCGCCAGCAGCTTGGAAGGGGGCAGTCAGCCCCAGCATTTT.